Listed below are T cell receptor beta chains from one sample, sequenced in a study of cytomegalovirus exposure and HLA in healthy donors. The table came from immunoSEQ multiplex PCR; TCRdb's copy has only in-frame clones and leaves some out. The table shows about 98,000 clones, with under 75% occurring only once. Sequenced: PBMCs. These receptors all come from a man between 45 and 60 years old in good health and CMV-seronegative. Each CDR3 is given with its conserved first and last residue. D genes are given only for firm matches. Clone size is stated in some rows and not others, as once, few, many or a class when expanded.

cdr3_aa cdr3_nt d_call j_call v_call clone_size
CASSQSDRGDYTF TGTGCCAGCAGCCAATCCGACAGGGGCGACTACACCTTC TRBD1 TRBJ1-2 TRBV4-2 few
CASSPGILAGEGETQYF TGTGCCAGCAGCCCAGGGATCCTAGCGGGGGAGGGAGAGACCCAGTACTTC TRBD2 TRBJ2-5 TRBV11-2 NA
CASSLDRGRNTEAFF TGTGCCAGCAGCTTAGACAGGGGCCGTAACACTGAAGCTTTCTTT TRBD1 TRBJ1-1 TRBV7-9 NA
CAISTRAAEAFF TGTGCCATCAGTACCAGGGCCGCTGAAGCTTTCTTT NA TRBJ1-1 TRBV10-3 NA
CASSLVPGGITGELFF TGTGCCAGCAGCTTAGTCCCGGGGGGGATCACCGGGGAGCTGTTTTTT TRBD2 TRBJ2-2 TRBV7-2 once
CASSRAGTGSEKLFF TGCGCCAGCAGCCGAGCCGGGACAGGGTCTGAAAAACTGTTTTTT TRBD1 TRBJ1-4 TRBV4-1 few
CATSREISEGYTF TGTGCCACCAGCAGAGAGATCTCCGAGGGCTACACCTTC NA TRBJ1-2 TRBV15 NA
CASSSSNGNTIYF TGTGCCAGCAGCTCTAGTAACGGAAACACCATATATTTT NA TRBJ1-3 TRBV7-6 NA
CASTINRLNYGYTF TGTGCCAGCACCATAAACAGGCTTAACTATGGCTACACCTTC NA TRBJ1-2 TRBV28 few
CAISESETAVNYGYTF TGTGCCATCAGTGAGTCGGAGACAGCCGTTAACTATGGCTACACCTTC NA TRBJ1-2 TRBV10-3 NA
CASSPLIAGSNVGKLFF TGTGCCAGCAGCCCCCTAATTGCAGGGTCGAACGTTGGAAAACTGTTTTTT NA TRBJ1-4 TRBV7-6 few
CASNSPTNEKLFF TGCGCCAGCAACAGTCCAACTAATGAAAAACTGTTTTTT NA TRBJ1-4 TRBV10-2 NA
CASSPAGSGNTIYF TGTGCCAGCAGCCCTGCAGGATCTGGAAACACCATATATTTT NA TRBJ1-3 TRBV9 NA
CSVGEAEAFF TGCAGCGTGGGGGAGGCTGAAGCTTTCTTT NA TRBJ1-1 TRBV29-1 NA
CATSTSPFTGAIAKNIQYF TGTGCCACCAGCACCAGTCCCTTTACAGGGGCCATAGCCAAAAACATTCAGTACTTC TRBD1 TRBJ2-4 TRBV15 NA
CASRNAGRTNYGYTF TGTGCCAGCAGGAACGCAGGGAGGACGAACTATGGCTACACCTTC NA TRBJ1-2 TRBV5-8 NA